These 5 T cell receptor beta chains were all obtained from the same sample, sequenced in a study of blood T cell repertoires in COVID-19. The assay was immunoSEQ multiplex PCR, and TCRdb's table has in-frame clones only and misses some. The profile covers approximately 170,000 clones, with about 86% appearing a single time and approximately 2.6% taken by the ten largest. Sequenced material: peripheral blood. These receptors all stem from a human donor with acute or convalescent COVID-19. The donor label of this sample is uncertain.

V usage is TRBV6-5 and J usage is TRBJ2-5, with 7 bases that match TRBD2. Germline V CDR1 and CDR2: MNHEY, SVGAGI. The V and J ends lost 10 bases and 7 bases, in that order; junction bases with no gene match: 12. There are 13 residues in the CDR3. The CDR3 DNA sequence: TGTGCCACCTTTCCGGGCCCGGGGGGGACCCAGTACTTC. Translated, it gives CATFPGPGGTQYF.

The chain has TRBV21-1 and TRBJ2-2; whether TRBD1, the table's D call, matches the DNA was not checked. TRBV21-1 is reported as a pseudogene. The CDR3 runs 18 residues. The CDR3 DNA reads TGTGCCAGCAGCAAAGGGTGGAGGGACAGGGCGAACACCGGGGAGCTGTTTTTT. This encodes CASSKGWRDRANTGELFF.

The chain joins TRBV5-4 to TRBJ1-1; D possibly corresponds to TRBD1 (5 bases). This CDR3 has 14 amino acids. Deletions cut 3 bases from V and 2 bases from J, with 11 bases between. The germline V gene encodes CDR1 SGHNT and CDR2 YYREEE (reference sequence). The CDR3 sequence: CASSWAGSNTEAFF. In DNA form, the CDR3 reads TGTGCCAGCAGCTGGGCAGGGTCCAACACTGAAGCTTTCTTT.

The chain uses TRBV27 and TRBJ1-4; D possibly corresponds to TRBD1 (5 bases). The germline V gene encodes CDR1 MNHEY and CDR2 SMNVEV (reference sequence). The CDR3 runs to 18 residues. Between the trimmed V and J ends, which lost 5 bases and 6 bases, there was a span of 25 bases. The chain's CDR3 is CASSRGGPRDFEDEKLFF. CDR3 nucleotides: TGTGCCAGCAGTCGCGGAGGACCCAGGGACTTCGAAGATGAAAAACTGTTTTTT.

This chain connects TRBV6-4 to TRBJ2-3, with D possibly TRBD2 on 7 matching bases. V was shortened by 0 bases and J by 4 bases, with 11 bases between the two germline ends. From germline, CDR1 is MRHNA and CDR2 SNTAGT. The CDR3 runs 15 residues. CDR3 region: CASSDSGGAADTQYF. In nucleotides, the CDR3 is TGTGCCAGCAGTGACTCAGGGGGGGCCGCAGATACGCAGTATTTT.